This TCR beta chain comes out of a study of cytomegalovirus exposure and HLA in healthy donors. CDR3 length equals 13 residues. CDR1 is SNHLY and CDR2 is FYNNEI in the germline V gene. The table lists this clone with a count of one. Primers: 60 Vbeta forward and 13 Jbeta reverse. Assay: immunoSEQ multiplex PCR; the TCRdb copy retains only in-frame clones and omits some. The data hold some 200,000 clones, with around 85% observed a single time. The chain uses TRBV2 and TRBJ2-5; 7 nucleotides line up with TRBD1. TRBJ2-7 explains the end of the DNA better; the J call may be wrong. The source material was PBMCs. This TCR came from a man in his fifties in good health and CMV-seronegative. In DNA, the CDR3 is TGTGCCAGCAGGGACAGGAACTCCTACGAGCAGTACTTC. It translates to CASRDRNSYEQYF.